The 29 T cell receptor beta chains below come from one sample, sequenced in a study of cytomegalovirus exposure and HLA in healthy donors (dated 2017 in TCRdb). Receptor libraries were prepared by the immunoSEQ multiplex PCR assay. For the multiplex PCR, a mixture combining 60 forward primers for TCR Vbeta segments and 13 reverse primers for TCR Jbeta segments was used. In its TCRdb copy, this immuneACCESS table keeps in-frame sequences only and misses some clones. Where compared with another copy, unresolved V genes explain less than half of these, and the others have no known cause. Counted in this sample were under 120,000 clones; approximately 66% of them appeared once. Of the sample, 9.5% to 13% is held by the ten largest clones. The sequenced material came from PBMCs. These receptor sequences come from a man aged 35 to 55 in good health and CMV-seropositive.

CDR3 DNA: TGTGCCAGCAGTGACTCCCAGGGGGCAGATACGCAGTATTTT. Its protein product is CASSDSQGADTQYF. The chain joins TRBV6-4 to TRBJ2-3; 7 nucleotides align to TRBD1. Germline V gene data show CDR1 as MRHNA and CDR2 as SNTAGT. The J segment lost 4 bases and the V segment lost 0 bases, leaving 1 base of the junction unmatched. The CDR3 contains 14 residues.

CDR3 residues: CASRGDQETQYF. The CDR3 DNA follows: TGTGCCAGCAGGGGAGACCAAGAGACCCAGTACTTC. The chain employs TRBV6-5 and TRBJ2-5, with D possibly matching TRBD2 (5 bases). The germline CDR1 and CDR2 sequences are MNHEY and SVGAGI. The V gene lost 6 bases and the J gene lost 0 bases, with 5 bases spanning the gap. The CDR3 has 12 residues.

The chain uses TRBV7-9 and TRBJ2-5; maybe TRBD1 (7 bases). CDR1 SEHNR and CDR2 FQNEAQ come from the germline V gene (reference sequence). Trimming removed 8 bases from V and 3 bases from J, with 10 bases in between. This CDR3 comprises 12 residues. Written as DNA, the CDR3 is TGTGCCAGCGGCGGGACAGAAGAGACCCAGTACTTC. Protein sequence: CASGGTEETQYF.

The rearrangement joins TRBV6-5 to TRBJ1-1; TRBD1 might be the D (5 bases). The CDR3 runs to 14 residues. The germline V gene has CDR1 MNHEY and CDR2 SVGAGI. With 5 bases removed from V and 1 base from J, the gap between germline ends came to 11 bases. The CDR3 DNA reads as TGTGCCAGCAGTCACCCAGGGCCGAACACTGAAGCTTTCTTT. This codes for CASSHPGPNTEAFF.

CDR3 DNA sequence: TGTGCCACCAGAAGTAGCCCCGGGGAGCTGTTTTTT. Translated: CATRSSPGELFF. The chain combines TRBV15 with TRBJ2-2; no clear D gene. There are 12 residues in the CDR3. V shed 6 bases and J shed 6 bases, with 8 bases lying between them. Germline CDR1 and CDR2: LNHNV and YYDKDF (reference sequence).

This clone came up a few times. This chain links TRBV5-6 with TRBJ2-2, with TRBD1 identical over 9 bases. The CDR3 runs to 16 residues. Germline V lookup: CDR1 SGHDT, CDR2 YYEEEE. J lost 5 bases, V lost 1 base, and 6 bases had no gene match. The CDR3 coding sequence is TGTGCCAGCAGCTTGACAGGGGGCGCGAGGACCGGGGAGCTGTTTTTT. It yields the protein CASSLTGGARTGELFF.

This sequence joins TRBV7-9 and TRBJ2-3; D not resolved. Germline CDR1 is SEHNR and CDR2 is FQNEAQ (reference sequence). CDR3 size: 12 residues. V was cut by 5 bases and J by 2 bases, with 5 bases left in between. Written as DNA, the CDR3 is TGTGCCAGCAGCCTGGCCACAGATACGCAGTATTTT. Encoded protein: CASSLATDTQYF.

This clone came up once. The CDR3 sequence: CASSVSVTGGSGELFF. The CDR3 DNA follows: TGTGCCAGCAGCGTATCGGTGACAGGGGGTAGCGGGGAGCTGTTTTTT. This chain connects TRBV9 to TRBJ2-2; 9 positions match TRBD1. The CDR3 extends over 16 amino acids. Per germline, CDR1 SGDLS and CDR2 YYNGEE. Trimming took 1 base from V and 7 from J; bases not matched to a gene: 8.

This clone occurred a few times. The chain combines TRBV15 with TRBJ1-1; TRBD1 aligns across 9 bases. Unmatched junction bases numbered 4, after V lost 1 base and J lost 7 bases. CDR3 length: 14 amino acids. CDR1 is LNHNV, CDR2 YYDKDF, per germline (reference sequence). The CDR3 reads CATSRADRGIEAFF. The CDR3 DNA follows: TGTGCCACCAGCAGAGCGGACAGGGGTATTGAAGCTTTCTTT.

This clone has just a few counts. A read error may account for a junction end that differs from germline. The chain employs TRBV6-1 and TRBJ1-1; D uncertain. Germline CDR1 is MNHNS and CDR2 is SASEGT. The CDR3 extends over 12 amino acids. CDR3 sequence (DNA): TGTGCCAGCAGTATCAGGAACGCTGAAGCTTTCTTT. Encoded protein: CASSIRNAEAFF.

The chain couples TRBV28 to TRBJ2-1, with unresolved D. The germline V and J ends were trimmed by 3 bases and 0 bases, with 12 bases remaining between them. The CDR3 has 16 amino acids. Germline CDR1 is MDHEN and CDR2 is SYDVKM. In nucleotides, the CDR3 is TGTGCCAGCAGTTTTATTAGCCCAATCTCCTACAATGAGCAGTTCTTC. Translation: CASSFISPISYNEQFF.

This clone is a singleton in its sample. This chain joins TRBV6-6 and TRBJ2-1; TRBD2 might be the D (6 bases). CDR3 length: 14 amino acids. V lost 2 bases to trimming and J lost 2 bases, with 7 bases between them. CDR1 and CDR2 (germline): MNHNY, SVGAGI (reference sequence). CDR3 coding DNA: TGTGCCAGCAGTTACGGGACTCCCTACAATGAGCAGTTCTTC. Residues: CASSYGTPYNEQFF.

J is TRBJ1-1 and V is TRBV29-1, with D unresolved. In germline, CDR1 is SQVTM, CDR2 ANQGSEA. V lost 7 bases, J lost 2 bases, and 5 bases lay in between. The CDR3 is 10 amino acids. CDR3 residues: CSGGNTEAFF. As DNA, the CDR3 is TGCAGCGGAGGAAACACTGAAGCTTTCTTT.

The chain joins TRBV5-1 to TRBJ2-1; 14 nucleotides match TRBD2. The J segment lost 10 bases and the V segment lost 5 bases, leaving 20 bases of the junction unmatched. This CDR3 spans 19 amino acids. The germline CDR1 and CDR2 sequences are SGHRS and YFSETQ. CDR3 residues: CASSSGLLPTSGRAGEQFF. CDR3 in DNA: TGCGCCAGCAGTTCTGGACTCCTCCCGACTAGCGGGAGGGCCGGGGAGCAGTTCTTC.

The chain combines TRBV7-9 with TRBJ2-3, with D unresolved. Germline CDR1 is SEHNR and CDR2 is FQNEAQ (reference sequence). The V end lost 5 bases, the J end lost 4 bases, and 7 bases lay between the germline ends. This CDR3 has 12 residues. CDR3: CASSHSSDTQYF. CDR3 nucleotides: TGTGCCAGCAGCCACTCGTCAGATACGCAGTATTTT.

V and J are TRBV29-1 and TRBJ2-1; D is ambiguous. Trimming stripped 4 bases from V and 7 bases from J, with 8 bases between. Per the germline V gene, CDR1 is SQVTM and CDR2 is ANQGSEA. This CDR3 region has 11 residues. As DNA, the CDR3 is TGCAGCGTTGGTGTAGCTAATGAGCAGTTCTTC. This sequence encodes CSVGVANEQFF.

The V call is TRBV14, the J call TRBJ2-7; TRBD1 matches 7 bases. Germline values: CDR1 SGHDN, CDR2 FVKESK. The trim removed 8 bases at V and 3 bases at J, leaving 7 bases unmatched. The CDR3 length is 13 residues. CDR3 protein: CASAPGQNYEQYF. CDR3 in DNA: TGTGCCAGCGCGCCGGGACAGAACTACGAGCAGTACTTC.

The count of this clone is one. The V gene is TRBV7-9, the J gene TRBJ1-2; no clear D. The CDR3 spans 15 residues. Trimming took 4 bases from V and 2 from J, leaving 14 bases between them. Germline V gene data show CDR1 as SEHNR and CDR2 as FQNEAQ (reference sequence). CDR3 coding DNA: TGTGCCAGCAGCTCCCCGGTGACGGGGAACTATGGCTACACCTTC. Translation: CASSSPVTGNYGYTF.

This clone has more than one count but fewer than ten. The V and J genes are TRBV19 and TRBJ2-2; TRBD1 aligns across 10 bases. The CDR3 is made up of 15 amino acids. The germline V gene encodes CDR1 LNHDA and CDR2 SQIVND (reference sequence). With 8 bases clipped from V and 6 bases from J, the junction kept 9 bases outside the gene matches. CDR3: CASDRDRGLPGELFF. CDR3 in DNA: TGTGCCAGTGACCGGGACAGGGGTTTACCCGGGGAGCTGTTTTTT.

The rearrangement uses TRBV19 and TRBJ2-5; 8 bases agree with TRBD1. Per germline, CDR1 LNHDA and CDR2 SQIVND (reference sequence). The CDR3 is 15 amino acids. The V segment lost 5 bases and the J segment 5 bases; nucleotides outside the gene matches: 10. The CDR3 bases are TGTGCCAGTAGTCCCGGTCAGGGGGCAGGGGAGACCCAGTACTTC. Its translation: CASSPGQGAGETQYF.

This clone is a singleton in its sample. V gene TRBV2 combines with J gene TRBJ2-3; D perhaps matches TRBD1 (5 bases). V was clipped by 5 bases and J by 5 bases, with 23 bases between them. CDR1 is SNHLY and CDR2 is FYNNEI in the germline V gene. The CDR3 extends over 17 amino acids. The CDR3 DNA sequence: TGTGCCAGCAGTTTCTCCCCCCTTACAGGAGAAAGAGATACGCAGTATTTT. It translates to CASSFSPLTGERDTQYF. Filled out from reference TRBV2 and TRBJ2-3, the complete variable domain reads EPEVTQTPSHQVTQMGQEVILRCVPISNHLYFYWYRQILGQKVEFLVSFYNNEISEKSEIFDDQFSVERPDGSNFTLKIRSTKLEDSAMYFCASSFSPLTGERDTQYFGPGTRLTVL.

The gene calls are TRBV5-4 and TRBJ1-3, with D uncertain. Germline V CDR1 and CDR2: SGHNT, YYREEE (reference sequence). V was shortened by 4 bases and J by 8 bases, with 10 bases between the two germline ends. This CDR3 contains 12 residues. The CDR3 protein is CASSAGGDTIYF. The CDR3 bases are TGTGCCAGCAGCGCGGGTGGCGACACCATATATTTT.

V is TRBV9 and J is TRBJ1-5; the D gene is possibly TRBD1 (6 bases). This CDR3 region has 16 residues. The V gene's germline CDR1 is SGDLS and CDR2 YYNGEE. The V and J ends lost 0 bases and 5 bases respectively, with 15 bases between them. In nucleotides, the CDR3 is TGTGCCAGCAGCGTAGATCCACAGGGTGGGGATCAGCCCCAGCATTTT. Residues: CASSVDPQGGDQPQHF.

This clone has only one observation. CDR3 sequence (DNA): TGTGCCAGCAGCTTGGTCGGGGGGCGCGGGTTCTACACCTTC. Protein: CASSLVGGRGFYTF. V usage is TRBV5-6 and J usage is TRBJ1-2; D is perhaps TRBD1 (6 bases). The V end lost 0 bases, the J end lost 10 bases, and 16 bases lay between the germline ends. The V gene's germline CDR1 is SGHDT and CDR2 YYEEEE. The CDR3 runs 14 residues. The complete variable domain, with remaining parts taken from reference TRBV5-6 and TRBJ1-2, reads DAGVTQSPTHLIKTRGQQVTLRCSPKSGHDTVSWYQQALGQGPQFIFQYYEEEERQRGNFPDRFSGHQFPNYSSELNVNALLLGDSALYLCASSLVGGRGFYTFGSGTRLTVV.

This chain connects TRBV19 to TRBJ1-1; possible D gene TRBD1, 6 bases. Trimming shortened V by 5 bases and J by 7 bases, and 20 bases separated the two germline ends. The CDR3 is 15 residues long. Germline-derived CDR1 and CDR2 are LNHDA and SQIVND (reference sequence). CDR3 region: CASSPGLGGRREAFF. CDR3 in DNA: TGTGCCAGTAGTCCCGGACTCGGGGGGCGGCGTGAAGCTTTCTTT. The full variable domain, completed using reference TRBV19 and TRBJ1-1, is DGGITQSPKYLFRKEGQNVTLSCEQNLNHDAMYWYRQDPGQGLRLIYYSQIVNDFQKGDIAEGYSVSREKKESFPLTVTSAQKNPTAFYLCASSPGLGGRREAFFGQGTRLTVV.

CDR3 sequence: CASSQAGKGETQYF. The CDR3, as DNA: TGCGCCAGCAGCCAAGCAGGGAAAGGAGAGACCCAGTACTTC. V is TRBV4-1 and J is TRBJ2-5, with D possibly TRBD1 on 5 matching bases. The CDR3 has 14 amino acids. V was shortened by 1 base and J by 4 bases, with 10 bases between the two germline ends. The germline gives CDR1 MGHRA, CDR2 YSYEKL.

This chain links TRBV4-1 with TRBJ2-7; 7 nucleotides match TRBD2. Germline trimming cut 3 bases from V and 0 bases from J; bases unmatched to any gene: 5. Germline values: CDR1 MGHRA, CDR2 YSYEKL. The length of the CDR3 is 15 residues. The CDR3 DNA reads as TGCGCCAGCAGCCACGGACTAGTCGGCTCCTACGAGCAGTACGTC. Protein sequence: CASSHGLVGSYEQYV.

The chain has TRBV7-3 and TRBJ2-1, with TRBD2 matching over 10 bases. Germline CDR1 SGHTA, CDR2 FQGTGA. V lost 4 bases, J lost 4 bases, and 4 bases stayed unmatched. The CDR3 has 15 residues. Here the CDR3 reads CASSSEAGGYNEQFF. The CDR3 DNA follows: TGTGCCAGCAGCTCGGAAGCGGGAGGGTACAATGAGCAGTTCTTC.

This clone was recorded a few times. The genes are TRBV6-5 and TRBJ2-2; 7 bases fit TRBD1. The CDR3 consists of 14 residues. V gave up 4 bases and J gave up 13 bases; unmatched junction bases: 12. CDR1 and CDR2 from the germline V gene are MNHEY and SVGAGI. In DNA form, the CDR3 reads TGTGCCAGCAGTTCCGACAGGGTTCGGAATCGGCTGTTTTTT. Residues: CASSSDRVRNRLFF.